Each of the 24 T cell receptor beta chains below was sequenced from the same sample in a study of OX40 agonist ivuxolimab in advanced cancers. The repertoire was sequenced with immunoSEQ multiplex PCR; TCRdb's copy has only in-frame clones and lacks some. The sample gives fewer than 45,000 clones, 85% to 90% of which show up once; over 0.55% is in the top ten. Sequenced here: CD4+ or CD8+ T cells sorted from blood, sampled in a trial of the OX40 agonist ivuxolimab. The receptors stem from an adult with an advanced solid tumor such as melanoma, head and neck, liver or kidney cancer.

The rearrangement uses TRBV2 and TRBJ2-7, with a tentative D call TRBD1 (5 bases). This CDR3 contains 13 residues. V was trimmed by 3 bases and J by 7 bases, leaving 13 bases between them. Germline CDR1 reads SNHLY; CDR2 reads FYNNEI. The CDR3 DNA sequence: TGTGCCAGCAGTGAGCTGGGGCCAGATGAGCAGTACTTC. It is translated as CASSELGPDEQYF.

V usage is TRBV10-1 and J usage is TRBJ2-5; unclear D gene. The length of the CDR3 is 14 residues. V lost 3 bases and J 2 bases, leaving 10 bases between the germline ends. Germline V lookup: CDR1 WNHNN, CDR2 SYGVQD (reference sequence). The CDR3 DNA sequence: TGCGCCAGCAGTGAAAGGTTACAGCAAGAGACCCAGTACTTC. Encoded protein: CASSERLQQETQYF.

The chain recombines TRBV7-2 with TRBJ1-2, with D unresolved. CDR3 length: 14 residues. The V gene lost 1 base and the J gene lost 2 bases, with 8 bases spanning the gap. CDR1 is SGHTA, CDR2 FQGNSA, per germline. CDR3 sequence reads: CASSLERANYGYTF. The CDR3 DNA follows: TGTGCCAGCAGCTTAGAGCGGGCCAACTATGGCTACACCTTC.

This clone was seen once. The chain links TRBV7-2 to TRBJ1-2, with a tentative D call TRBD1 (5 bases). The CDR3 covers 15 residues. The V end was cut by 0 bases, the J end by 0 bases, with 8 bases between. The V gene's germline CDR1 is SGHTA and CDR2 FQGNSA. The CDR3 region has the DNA TGTGCCAGCAGCTTAGCCCCACAGGCTAACTATGGCTACACCTTC. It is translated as CASSLAPQANYGYTF.

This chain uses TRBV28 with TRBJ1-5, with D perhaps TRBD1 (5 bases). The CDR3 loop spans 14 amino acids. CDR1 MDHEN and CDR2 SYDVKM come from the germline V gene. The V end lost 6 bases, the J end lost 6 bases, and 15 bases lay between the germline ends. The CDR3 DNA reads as TGTGCCAGCAGCCCGACAGTACGGGCTCAGCCCCAGCATTTT. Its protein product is CASSPTVRAQPQHF.

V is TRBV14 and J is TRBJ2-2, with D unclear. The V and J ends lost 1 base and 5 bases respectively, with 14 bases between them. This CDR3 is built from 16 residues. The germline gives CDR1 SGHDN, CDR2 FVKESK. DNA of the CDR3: TGTGCCAGCAGCCAAGTTCGGACGCCCGGAACCGGGGAGCTGTTTTTT. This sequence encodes CASSQVRTPGTGELFF.

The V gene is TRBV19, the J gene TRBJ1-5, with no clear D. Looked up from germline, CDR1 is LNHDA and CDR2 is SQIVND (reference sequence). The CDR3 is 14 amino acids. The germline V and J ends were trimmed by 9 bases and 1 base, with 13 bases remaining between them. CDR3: CASARGGSNQPQHF. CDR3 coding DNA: TGTGCCAGCGCCCGGGGTGGGAGCAATCAGCCCCAGCATTTT.

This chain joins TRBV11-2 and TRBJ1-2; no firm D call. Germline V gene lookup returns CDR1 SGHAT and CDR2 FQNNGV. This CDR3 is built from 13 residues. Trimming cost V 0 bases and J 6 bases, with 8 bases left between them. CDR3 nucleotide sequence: TGTGCCAGCAGCTTAGATCTCGGGGATGGCTACACCTTC. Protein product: CASSLDLGDGYTF.

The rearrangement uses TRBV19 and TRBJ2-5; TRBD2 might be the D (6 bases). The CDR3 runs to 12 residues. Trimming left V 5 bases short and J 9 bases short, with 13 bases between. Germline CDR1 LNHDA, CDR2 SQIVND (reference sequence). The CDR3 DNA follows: TGTGCCAGTAGTCCGCGTGGGGGGTCCCAGTACTTC. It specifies CASSPRGGSQYF.

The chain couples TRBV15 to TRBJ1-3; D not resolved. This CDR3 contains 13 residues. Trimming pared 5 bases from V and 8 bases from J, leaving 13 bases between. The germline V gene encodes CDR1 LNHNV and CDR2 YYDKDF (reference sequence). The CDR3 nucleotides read TGTGCCACCAGCCCCTGGGTGGGAGACACCATATATTTT. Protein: CATSPWVGDTIYF.

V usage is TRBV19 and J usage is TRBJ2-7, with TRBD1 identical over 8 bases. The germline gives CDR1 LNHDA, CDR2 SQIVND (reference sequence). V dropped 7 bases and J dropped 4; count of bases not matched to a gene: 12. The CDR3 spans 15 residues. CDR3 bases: TGTGCCAGTAATCAACCGGGACAGGCGATTTACGAGCAGTACTTC. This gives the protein CASNQPGQAIYEQYF.

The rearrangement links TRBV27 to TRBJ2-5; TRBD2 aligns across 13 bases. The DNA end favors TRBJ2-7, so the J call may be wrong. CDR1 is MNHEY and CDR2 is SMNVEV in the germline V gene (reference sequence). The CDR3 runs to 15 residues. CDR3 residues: CASRRLAGGPLEQYF. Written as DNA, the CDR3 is TGTGCCAGCAGGAGACTAGCGGGGGGACCCCTCGAGCAGTACTTC.

The CDR3 region has the DNA TGCGCCAGCAGCTGGAGGACTAGCGGGGGCGAGCAGTACTTC. Translated, it gives CASSWRTSGGEQYF. This chain links TRBV5-1 with TRBJ2-7; 13 bases are shared with TRBD2. The CDR3 sequence is 14 residues long. Germline V lookup: CDR1 SGHRS, CDR2 YFSETQ. Germline trimming cut 3 bases from V and 6 bases from J; bases unmatched to any gene: 3.

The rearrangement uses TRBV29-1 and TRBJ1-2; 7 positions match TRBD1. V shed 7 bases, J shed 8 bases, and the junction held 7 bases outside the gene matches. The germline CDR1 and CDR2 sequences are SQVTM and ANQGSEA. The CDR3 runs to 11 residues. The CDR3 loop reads CSADRAEGYTF. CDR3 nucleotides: TGCAGCGCTGACAGGGCGGAAGGCTACACCTTC.

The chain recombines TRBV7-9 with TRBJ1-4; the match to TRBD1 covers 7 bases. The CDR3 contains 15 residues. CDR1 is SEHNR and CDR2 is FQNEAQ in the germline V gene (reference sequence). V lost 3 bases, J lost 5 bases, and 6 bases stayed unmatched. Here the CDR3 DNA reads TGTGCCAGCAGCTTGACAGGGATGACGAATGAAAAACTGTTTTTT. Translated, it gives CASSLTGMTNEKLFF. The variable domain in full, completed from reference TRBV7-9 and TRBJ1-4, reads DTGVSQNPRHKITKRGQNVTFRCDPISEHNRLYWYRQTLGQGPEFLTYFQNEAQLEKSRLLSDRFSAERPKGSFSTLEIQRTEQGDSAMYLCASSLTGMTNEKLFFGSGTQLSVL.

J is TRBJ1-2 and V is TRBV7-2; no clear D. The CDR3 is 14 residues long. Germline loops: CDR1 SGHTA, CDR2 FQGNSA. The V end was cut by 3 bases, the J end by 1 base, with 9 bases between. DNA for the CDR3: TGTGCCAGCAGCTTTCCTCAGCTTAACTATGGCTACACCTTC. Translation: CASSFPQLNYGYTF. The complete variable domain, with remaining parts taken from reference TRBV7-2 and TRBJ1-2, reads GAGVSQSPSNKVTEKGKDVELRCDPISGHTALYWYRQSLGQGLEFLIYFQGNSAPDKSGLPSDRFSAERTGGSVSTLTIQRTQQEDSAVYLCASSFPQLNYGYTFGSGTRLTVV.

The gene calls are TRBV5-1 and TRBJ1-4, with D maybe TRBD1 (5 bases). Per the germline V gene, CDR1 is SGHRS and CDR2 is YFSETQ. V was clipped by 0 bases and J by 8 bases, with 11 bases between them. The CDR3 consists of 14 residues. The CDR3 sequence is CASSLAVRGEKLFF. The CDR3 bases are TGCGCCAGCAGCTTGGCCGTTCGGGGGGAAAAACTGTTTTTT.

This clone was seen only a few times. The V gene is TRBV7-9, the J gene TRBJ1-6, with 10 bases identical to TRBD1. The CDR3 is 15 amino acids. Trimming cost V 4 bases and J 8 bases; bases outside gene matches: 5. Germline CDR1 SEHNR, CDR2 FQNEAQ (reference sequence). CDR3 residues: CASSSSGTGDSPLHF. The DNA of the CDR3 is TGTGCCAGCAGCTCATCCGGGACAGGGGATTCACCCCTCCACTTT.

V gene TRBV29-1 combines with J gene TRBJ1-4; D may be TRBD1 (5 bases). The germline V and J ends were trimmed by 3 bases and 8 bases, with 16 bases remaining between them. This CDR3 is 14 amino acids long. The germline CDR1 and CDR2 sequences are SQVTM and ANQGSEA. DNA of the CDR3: TGCAGCGTTGATCAGGGTTTAGGGGCCGAAAAACTGTTTTTT. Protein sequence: CSVDQGLGAEKLFF. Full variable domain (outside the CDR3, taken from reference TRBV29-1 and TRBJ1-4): SAVISQKPSRDICQRGTSLTIQCQVDSQVTMMFWYRQQPGQSLTLIATANQGSEATYESGFVIDKFPISRPNLTFSTLTVSNMSPEDSSIYLCSVDQGLGAEKLFFGSGTQLSVL.

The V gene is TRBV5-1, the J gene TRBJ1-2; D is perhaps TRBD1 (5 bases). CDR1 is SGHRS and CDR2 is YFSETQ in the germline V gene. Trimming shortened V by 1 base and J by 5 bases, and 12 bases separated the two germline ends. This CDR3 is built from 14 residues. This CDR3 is CASSLRAGPYGYTF. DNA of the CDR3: TGCGCCAGCAGCTTGCGCGCGGGGCCGTATGGCTACACCTTC.

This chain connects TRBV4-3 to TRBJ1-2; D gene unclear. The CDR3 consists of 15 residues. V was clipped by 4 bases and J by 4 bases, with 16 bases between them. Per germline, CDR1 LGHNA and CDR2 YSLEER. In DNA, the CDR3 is TGCGCCAGCAGCCCCGAGGGCGCATTAGGCTATGGCTACACCTTC. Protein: CASSPEGALGYGYTF.

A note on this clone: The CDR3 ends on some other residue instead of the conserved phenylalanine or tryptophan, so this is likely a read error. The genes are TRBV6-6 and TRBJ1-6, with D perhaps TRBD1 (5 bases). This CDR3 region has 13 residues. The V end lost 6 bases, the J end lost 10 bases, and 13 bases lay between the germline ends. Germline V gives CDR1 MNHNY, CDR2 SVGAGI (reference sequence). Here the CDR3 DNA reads TGTGCCAGCAGGGCGGGGGGAGGATCACCCCTCCACCTT. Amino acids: CASRAGGGSPLHL.

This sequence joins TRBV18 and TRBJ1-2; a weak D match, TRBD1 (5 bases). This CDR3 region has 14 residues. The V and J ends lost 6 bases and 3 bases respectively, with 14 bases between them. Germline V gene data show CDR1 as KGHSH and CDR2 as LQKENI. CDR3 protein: CASSRWGDDYGYTF. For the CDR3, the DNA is TGTGCCAGCTCGCGCTGGGGGGATGACTATGGCTACACCTTC.

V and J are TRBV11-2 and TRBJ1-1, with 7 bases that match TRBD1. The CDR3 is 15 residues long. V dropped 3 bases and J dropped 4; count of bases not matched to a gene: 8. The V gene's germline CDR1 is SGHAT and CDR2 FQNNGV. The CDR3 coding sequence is TGTGCCAGCAGCTTTCTACAGGGGATGGGCACTGAAGCTTTCTTT. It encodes CASSFLQGMGTEAFF.